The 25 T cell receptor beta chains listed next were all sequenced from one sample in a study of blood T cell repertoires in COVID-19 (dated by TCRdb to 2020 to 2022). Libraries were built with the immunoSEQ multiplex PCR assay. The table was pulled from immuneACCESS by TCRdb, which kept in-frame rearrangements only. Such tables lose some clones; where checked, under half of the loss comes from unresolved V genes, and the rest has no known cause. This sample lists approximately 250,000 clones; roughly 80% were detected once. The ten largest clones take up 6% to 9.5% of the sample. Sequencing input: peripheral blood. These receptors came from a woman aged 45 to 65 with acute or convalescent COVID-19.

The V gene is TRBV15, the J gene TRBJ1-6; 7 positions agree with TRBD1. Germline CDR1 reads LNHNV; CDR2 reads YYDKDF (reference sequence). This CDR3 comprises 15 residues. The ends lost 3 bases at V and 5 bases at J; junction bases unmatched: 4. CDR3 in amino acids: CATSRVDRDNSPLHF. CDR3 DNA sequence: TGTGCCACCAGCAGGGTAGACAGGGATAATTCACCCCTCCACTTT.

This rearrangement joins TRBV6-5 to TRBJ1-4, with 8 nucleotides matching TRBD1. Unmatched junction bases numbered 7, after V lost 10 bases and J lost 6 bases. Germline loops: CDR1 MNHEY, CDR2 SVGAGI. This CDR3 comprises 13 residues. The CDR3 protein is CATKQGGDEKLFF. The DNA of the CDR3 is TGTGCCACGAAACAGGGGGGAGATGAAAAACTGTTTTTT.

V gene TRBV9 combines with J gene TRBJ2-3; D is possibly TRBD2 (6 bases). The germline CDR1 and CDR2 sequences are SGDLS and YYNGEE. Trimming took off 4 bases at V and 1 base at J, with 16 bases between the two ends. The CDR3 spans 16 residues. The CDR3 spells CASSLMEGRGTDTQYF. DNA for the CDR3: TGTGCCAGCAGCCTTATGGAGGGCAGGGGCACAGATACGCAGTATTTT.

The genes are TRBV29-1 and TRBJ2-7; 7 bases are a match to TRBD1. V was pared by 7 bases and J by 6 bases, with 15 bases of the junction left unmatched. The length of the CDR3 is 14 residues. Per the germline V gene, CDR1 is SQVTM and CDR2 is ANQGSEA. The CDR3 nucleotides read TGCAGCGCTGCCTCCGGGACAGCTACAATCGAGCAGTACTTC. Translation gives CSAASGTATIEQYF.

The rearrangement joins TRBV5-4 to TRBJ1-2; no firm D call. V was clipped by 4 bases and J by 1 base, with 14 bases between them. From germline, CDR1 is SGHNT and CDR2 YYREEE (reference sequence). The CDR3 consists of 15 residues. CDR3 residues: CASSPTATGNYGYTF. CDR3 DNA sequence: TGTGCCAGCAGCCCTACTGCGACGGGTAACTATGGCTACACCTTC.

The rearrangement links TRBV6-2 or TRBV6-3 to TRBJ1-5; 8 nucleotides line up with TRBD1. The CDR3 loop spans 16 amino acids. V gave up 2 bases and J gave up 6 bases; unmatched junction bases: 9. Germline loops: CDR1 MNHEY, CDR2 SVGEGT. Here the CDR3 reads CASSYLGQGEGQPQHF. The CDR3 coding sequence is TGTGCCAGCAGTTACCTTGGACAGGGAGAAGGTCAGCCCCAGCATTTT.

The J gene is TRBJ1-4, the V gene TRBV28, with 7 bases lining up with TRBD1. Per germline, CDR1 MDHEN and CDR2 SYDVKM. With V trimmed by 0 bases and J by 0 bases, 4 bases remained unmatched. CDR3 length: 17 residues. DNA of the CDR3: TGTGCCAGCAGTTTATGGACAGGGTTTACAACTAATGAAAAACTGTTTTTT. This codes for CASSLWTGFTTNEKLFF.

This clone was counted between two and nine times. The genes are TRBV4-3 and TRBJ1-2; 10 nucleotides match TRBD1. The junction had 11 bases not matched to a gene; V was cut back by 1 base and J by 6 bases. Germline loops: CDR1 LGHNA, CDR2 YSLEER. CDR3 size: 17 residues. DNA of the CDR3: TGCGCCAGCAGCCAAGTAACCGCCGGGACAGGGGCCCATGGCTACACCTTC. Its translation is CASSQVTAGTGAHGYTF.

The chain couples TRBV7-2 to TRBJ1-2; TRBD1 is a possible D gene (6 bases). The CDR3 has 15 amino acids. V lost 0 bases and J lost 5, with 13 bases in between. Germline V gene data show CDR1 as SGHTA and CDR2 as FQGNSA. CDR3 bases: TGTGCCAGCAGCTTAGCTGTGGACAGAGCTTATGGCTACACCTTC. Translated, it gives CASSLAVDRAYGYTF.

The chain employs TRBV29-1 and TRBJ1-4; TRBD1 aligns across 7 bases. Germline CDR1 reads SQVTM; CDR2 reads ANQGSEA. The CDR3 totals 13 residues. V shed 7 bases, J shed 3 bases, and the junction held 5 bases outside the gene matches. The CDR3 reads CSGSTGPNEKLFF. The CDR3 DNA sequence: TGCAGCGGTTCGACAGGGCCTAATGAAAAACTGTTTTTT.

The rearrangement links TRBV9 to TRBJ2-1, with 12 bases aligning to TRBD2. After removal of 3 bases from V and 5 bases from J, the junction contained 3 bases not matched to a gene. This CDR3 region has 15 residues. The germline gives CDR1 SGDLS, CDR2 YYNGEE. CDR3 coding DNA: TGTGCCAGCAGCGCCCGACTAGCGGGGGACAATGAGCAGTTCTTC. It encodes CASSARLAGDNEQFF.

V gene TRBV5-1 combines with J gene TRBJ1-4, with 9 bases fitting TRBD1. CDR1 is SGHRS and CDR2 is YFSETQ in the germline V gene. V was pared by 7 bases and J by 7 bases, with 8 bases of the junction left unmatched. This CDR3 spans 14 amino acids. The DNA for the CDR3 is TGCGCCAGCTCGGACAGGGGAGATGGTGAAAAACTGTTTTTT. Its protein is CASSDRGDGEKLFF.

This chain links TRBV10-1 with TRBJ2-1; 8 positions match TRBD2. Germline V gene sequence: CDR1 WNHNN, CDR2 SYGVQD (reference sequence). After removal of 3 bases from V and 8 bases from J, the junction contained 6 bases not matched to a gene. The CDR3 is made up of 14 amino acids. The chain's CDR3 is CASSEGLARDEQFF. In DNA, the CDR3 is TGCGCCAGCAGTGAAGGACTAGCTCGAGATGAGCAGTTCTTC.

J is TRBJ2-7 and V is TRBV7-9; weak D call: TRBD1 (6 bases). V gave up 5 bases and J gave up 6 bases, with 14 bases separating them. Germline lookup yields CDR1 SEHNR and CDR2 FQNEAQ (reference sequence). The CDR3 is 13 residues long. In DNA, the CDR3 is TGTGCCAGCAGCCCCGGGACACCTCTCGAGCAGTACTTC. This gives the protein CASSPGTPLEQYF.

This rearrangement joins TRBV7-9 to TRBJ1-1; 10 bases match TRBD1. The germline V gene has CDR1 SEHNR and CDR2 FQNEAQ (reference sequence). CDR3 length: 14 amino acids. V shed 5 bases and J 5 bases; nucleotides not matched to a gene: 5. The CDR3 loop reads CASSLTGGETEAFF. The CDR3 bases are TGTGCCAGCAGCCTGACAGGGGGCGAGACTGAAGCTTTCTTT. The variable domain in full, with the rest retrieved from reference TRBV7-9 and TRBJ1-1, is DTGVSQNPRHKITKRGQNVTFRCDPISEHNRLYWYRQTLGQGPEFLTYFQNEAQLEKSRLLSDRFSAERPKGSFSTLEIQRTEQGDSAMYLCASSLTGGETEAFFGQGTRLTVV.

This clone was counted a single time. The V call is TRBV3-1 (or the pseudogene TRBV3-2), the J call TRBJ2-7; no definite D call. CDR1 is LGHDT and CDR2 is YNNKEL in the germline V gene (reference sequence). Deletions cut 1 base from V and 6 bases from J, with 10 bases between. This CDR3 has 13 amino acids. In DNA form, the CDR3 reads TGTGCCAGCAGCCAAGTACAAAACATCGAGCAGTACTTC. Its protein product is CASSQVQNIEQYF.

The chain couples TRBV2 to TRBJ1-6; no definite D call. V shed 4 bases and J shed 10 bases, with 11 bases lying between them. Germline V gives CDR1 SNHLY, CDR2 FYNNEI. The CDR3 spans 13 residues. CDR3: CASSVAPGSPLHF. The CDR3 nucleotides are TGTGCCAGCAGTGTGGCCCCCGGGTCACCCCTCCACTTT.

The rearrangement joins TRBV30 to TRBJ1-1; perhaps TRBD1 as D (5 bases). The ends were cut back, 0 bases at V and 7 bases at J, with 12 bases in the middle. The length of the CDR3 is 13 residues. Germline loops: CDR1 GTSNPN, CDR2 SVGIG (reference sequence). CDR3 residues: CAWSVQGALEAFF. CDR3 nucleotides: TGTGCCTGGAGTGTACAAGGGGCCCTTGAAGCTTTCTTT.

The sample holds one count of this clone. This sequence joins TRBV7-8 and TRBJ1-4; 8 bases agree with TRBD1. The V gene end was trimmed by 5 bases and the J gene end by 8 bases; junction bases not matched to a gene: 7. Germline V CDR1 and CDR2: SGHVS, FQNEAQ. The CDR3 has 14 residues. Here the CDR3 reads CASSLWTGIEKLFF. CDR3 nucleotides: TGTGCCAGCAGCCTCTGGACAGGGATCGAAAAACTGTTTTTT.

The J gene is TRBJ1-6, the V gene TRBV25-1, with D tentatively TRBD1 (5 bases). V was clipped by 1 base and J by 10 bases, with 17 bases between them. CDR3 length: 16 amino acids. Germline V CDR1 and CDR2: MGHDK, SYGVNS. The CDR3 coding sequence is TGTGCCAGCAGTGAATCCCTGACAAGGCAGGGATCACCCCTCCACTTT. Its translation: CASSESLTRQGSPLHF.

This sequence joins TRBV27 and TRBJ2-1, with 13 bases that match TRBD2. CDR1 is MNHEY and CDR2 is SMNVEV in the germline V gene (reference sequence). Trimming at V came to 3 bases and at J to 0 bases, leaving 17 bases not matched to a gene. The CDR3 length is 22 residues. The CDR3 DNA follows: TGTGCCAGCAGTTTCTCCCAACCCGGACTAGCGGGGGCACCGGGCTCCTACAATGAGCAGTTCTTC. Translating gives CASSFSQPGLAGAPGSYNEQFF.

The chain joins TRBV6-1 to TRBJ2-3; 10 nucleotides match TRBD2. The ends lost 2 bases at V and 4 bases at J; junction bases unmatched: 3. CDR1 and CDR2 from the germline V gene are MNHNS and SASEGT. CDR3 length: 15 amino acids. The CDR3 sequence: CASSEKAGGPDTQYF. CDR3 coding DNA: TGTGCCAGCAGTGAAAAAGCGGGGGGGCCAGATACGCAGTATTTT.

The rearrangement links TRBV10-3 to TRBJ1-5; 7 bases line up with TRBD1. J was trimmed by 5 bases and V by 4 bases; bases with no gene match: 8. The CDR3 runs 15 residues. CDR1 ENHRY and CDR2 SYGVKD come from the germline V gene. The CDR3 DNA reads TGTGCCATCAGTGCGACAGGGTCAGGAGATCAGCCCCAGCATTTT. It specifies CAISATGSGDQPQHF.

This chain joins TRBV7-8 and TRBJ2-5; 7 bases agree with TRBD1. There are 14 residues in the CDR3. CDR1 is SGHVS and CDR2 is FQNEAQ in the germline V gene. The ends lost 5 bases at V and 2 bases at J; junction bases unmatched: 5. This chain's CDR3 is CASSPRTGQETQYF. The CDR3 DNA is TGTGCCAGCAGCCCTCGGACAGGTCAAGAGACCCAGTACTTC.

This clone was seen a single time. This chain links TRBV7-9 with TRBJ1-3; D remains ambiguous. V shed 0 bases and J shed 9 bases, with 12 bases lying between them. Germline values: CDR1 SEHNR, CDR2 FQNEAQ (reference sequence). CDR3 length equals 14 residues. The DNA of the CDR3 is TGTGCCAGCAGCTTAGCCTTTGATACTGGCACCATATATTTT. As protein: CASSLAFDTGTIYF. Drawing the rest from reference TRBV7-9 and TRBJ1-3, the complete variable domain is DTGVSQNPRHKITKRGQNVTFRCDPISEHNRLYWYRQTLGQGPEFLTYFQNEAQLEKSRLLSDRFSAERPKGSFSTLEIQRTEQGDSAMYLCASSLAFDTGTIYFGEGSWLTVV.